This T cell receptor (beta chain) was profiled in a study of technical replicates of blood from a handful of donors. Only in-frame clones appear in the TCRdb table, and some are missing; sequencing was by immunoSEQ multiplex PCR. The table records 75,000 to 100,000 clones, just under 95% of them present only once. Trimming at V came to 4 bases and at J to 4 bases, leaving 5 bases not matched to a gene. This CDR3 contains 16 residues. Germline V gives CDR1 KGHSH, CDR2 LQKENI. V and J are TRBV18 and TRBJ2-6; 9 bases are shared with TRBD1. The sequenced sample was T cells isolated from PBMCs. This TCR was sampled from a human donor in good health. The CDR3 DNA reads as TGTGCCAGCTCACGGGGGACAGGGCCAGGGGCCAACGTCCTGACTTTC. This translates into CASSRGTGPGANVLTF.